These 7 T cell receptor beta chains were all obtained from the same sample, sequenced in a study of PD-1 blockade in classical Hodgkin lymphoma. All the patients suffered relapse after autologous stem cell transplantation, and brentuximab vedotin exposure differed. The data were produced by immunoSEQ multiplex PCR, yet TCRdb's version contains in-frame clones alone and is incomplete. The data contain about 25,000 clones, around three quarters of them singletons. Here the sequenced sample was peripheral blood mononuclear cells (PBMCs), taken before the second cycle of nivolumab. Source of these receptors: a human donor with classical Hodgkin lymphoma.

The chain combines TRBV29-1 with TRBJ1-5, with no clear D. This CDR3 has 13 amino acids. V was trimmed by 4 bases and J by 4 bases, leaving 11 bases between them. Germline CDR1 and CDR2: SQVTM and ANQGSEA. For the CDR3, the DNA is TGCAGCGTTGGGCAGAACCGAAATCAGCCCCAGCATTTT. This sequence encodes CSVGQNRNQPQHF.

This clone has more than one count but fewer than ten. The chain combines TRBV5-1 with TRBJ1-5, with TRBD1 identical over 8 bases. Per the germline V gene, CDR1 is SGHRS and CDR2 is YFSETQ. Trimming cost V 3 bases and J 6 bases; bases outside gene matches: 5. The CDR3 has 14 amino acids. For the CDR3, the DNA is TGCGCCAGCAGCTACACAGGGGGAGCTCAGCCCCAGCATTTT. Translating it yields CASSYTGGAQPQHF.

The V and J genes are TRBV28 and TRBJ1-1; 7 nucleotides align to TRBD1. Germline V CDR1 and CDR2: MDHEN, SYDVKM. The CDR3 loop spans 13 amino acids. The V segment lost 7 bases and the J segment 6 bases; nucleotides outside the gene matches: 8. This CDR3 reads CASILQGKAEAFF. The CDR3 DNA sequence: TGTGCCAGCATCCTACAGGGGAAGGCTGAAGCTTTCTTT. Complete variable domain (other parts from reference TRBV28 and TRBJ1-1): DVKVTQSSRYLVKRTGEKVFLECVQDMDHENMFWYRQDPGLGLRLIYFSYDVKMKEKGDIPEGYSVSREKKERFSLILESASTNQTSMYLCASILQGKAEAFFGQGTRLTVV.

This rearrangement joins TRBV6-1 to TRBJ2-2; 9 positions agree with TRBD2. Germline V gene data show CDR1 as MNHNS and CDR2 as SASEGT. Trimming took 10 bases from V and 5 from J; bases not matched to a gene: 11. The CDR3 runs to 15 residues. The CDR3 spells CATTSGLAGTGELFF. For the CDR3, the DNA is TGTGCCACAACCTCTGGGCTAGCGGGAACCGGGGAGCTGTTTTTT.

The gene calls are TRBV19 and TRBJ2-7; D may be TRBD1 (7 bases). The CDR3 has 15 residues. V lost 3 bases, J lost 4 bases, and 16 bases lay in between. Germline loops: CDR1 LNHDA, CDR2 SQIVND (reference sequence). The CDR3 region is CASSMGGQPSYEQYF. As DNA, the CDR3 is TGTGCCAGTAGTATGGGGGGACAGCCAAGTTACGAGCAGTACTTC.

The chain links TRBV11-3 to TRBJ1-3, with 7 bases fitting TRBD1. Germline V gives CDR1 SGHNT, CDR2 YENEEA. V trimming: 4 bases; J trimming: 2 bases; junction bases outside the gene matches: 5. The CDR3 is 15 residues long. The chain's CDR3 is CASSSRQGPGNTIYF. Here the CDR3 DNA reads TGTGCCAGCAGCTCTCGACAGGGCCCTGGAAACACCATATATTTT.

The genes are TRBV6-6 and TRBJ1-5, with 9 bases matching TRBD1. V was clipped by 6 bases and J by 6 bases; unmatched bases: 6. CDR1 and CDR2 from the germline V gene are MNHNY and SVGAGI (reference sequence). CDR3 length: 14 amino acids. CDR3: CASRPTGGGQPQHF. The DNA of the CDR3 is TGTGCCAGCAGACCGACAGGGGGAGGTCAGCCCCAGCATTTT.